The entry that follows covers one T cell receptor beta chain sequence. This CDR3 has 14 amino acids. From germline, CDR1 is SGHTA and CDR2 FQGNSA. V was clipped by 0 bases and J by 5 bases, with 9 bases between them. The sample originates from a study of blood T cell repertoires in COVID-19. Overall study: The study drew acute and convalescent COVID-19 samples from the United States, Italy and Spain.

Under the authors' procedure: Reference gene primer amplification yielded estimated nucleated cell counts. Method: immunoSEQ multiplex PCR; TCRdb's copy keeps in-frame clones and lacks some. Clone size and the V and J calls come from that table; the DNA yielded D and trimming. The table includes about 120,000 clones, about four fifths detected once. The specimen sequenced was peripheral blood. This clonotype was obtained from a woman over 75 with acute or convalescent COVID-19. The chain links TRBV7-2 to TRBJ2-3; no clear D gene. CDR3 in DNA: TGTGCCAGCAGCTTAGCAGCCCCTGGAGATACGCAGTATTTT. Amino acid sequence: CASSLAAPGDTQYF. The variable domain in full, with the rest retrieved from reference TRBV7-2 and TRBJ2-3, is GAGVSQSPSNKVTEKGKDVELRCDPISGHTALYWYRQSLGQGLEFLIYFQGNSAPDKSGLPSDRFSAERTGGSVSTLTIQRTQQEDSAVYLCASSLAAPGDTQYFGPGTRLTVL.